The entry below describes one TCR beta chain. Germline V lookup: CDR1 SNHLY, CDR2 FYNNEI. The CDR3 spans 11 residues. Trimming shortened V by 8 bases and J by 12 bases, and 13 bases separated the two germline ends. This sample is drawn from a study of OX40 agonist ivuxolimab in advanced cancers. The assay was immunoSEQ multiplex PCR, and TCRdb's table has in-frame clones only and misses some. Among roughly 70,000 clones, about 90% were seen once, and the ten largest hold about 2.1%. The sample was CD4+ or CD8+ T cells sorted from blood, taken in a trial of the OX40 agonist ivuxolimab. This chain joins TRBV2 and TRBJ1-4; D perhaps matches TRBD1 (5 bases). This TCR was recovered from an adult with an advanced solid tumor such as melanoma, head and neck, liver or kidney cancer. CDR3 region: CASGYDSELFF. DNA of the CDR3: TGTGCCAGCGGTTATGACAGTGAACTGTTTTTT.